This TCR beta chain was identified in a study of blood T cell repertoires in COVID-19. Study-wide background: Italy, Spain and the United States were the sources of the convalescent and acute COVID-19 samples. PBMCs, B-cell-depleted T cells, or T cells provided the cDNA or gDNA that made up the material.

Original processing methods: Estimated nucleated cell counts came from reference gene primer amplification. Profiled with immunoSEQ multiplex PCR; TCRdb holds only in-frame clones, not every one. That table gives V, J and clone size, and the DNA gave D and trimming. Of about 440,000 clones in the sample, approximately 90% were seen once. This CDR3 is built from 14 residues. V was pared by 1 base and J by 4 bases, with 3 bases of the junction left unmatched. Germline CDR1 SNHLY, CDR2 FYNNEI. The material sequenced was peripheral blood. This TCR was recovered from a young woman with acute or convalescent COVID-19. This sequence joins TRBV2 and TRBJ1-1, with TRBD1 matching 7 bases. The DNA of the CDR3 is TGTGCCAGCAGTGAAGAAGGGGGCCCCACTGAAGCTTTCTTT. Translated: CASSEEGGPTEAFF.